Following are 9 T cell receptor beta chains from one sample sequenced in a study of shared clonotypes between healthy human individuals. Data came from immunoSEQ multiplex PCR; TCRdb stores just in-frame clones and leaves some out. The sample lists hundreds of thousands of clones, approximately 96% occurring once. Naive CD8 cells lacked CD45RO and underwent positive selection for CCR7, leaving out terminally differentiated effector memory CD45RA+ cells. Input material: naive CD8+ T cells sorted from blood. All receptors come from a man between 25 and 39 years old in good health.

The V gene is TRBV6-5, the J gene TRBJ2-1, with D perhaps matching TRBD2 (6 bases). The V and J ends lost 6 bases and 4 bases respectively, with 13 bases between them. The CDR3 totals 14 residues. Germline loops: CDR1 MNHEY, CDR2 SVGAGI. The DNA of the CDR3 is TGTGCCAGCAGCAACGGGGGTGCTTACAATGAGCAGTTCTTC. Translating gives CASSNGGAYNEQFF.

This chain links TRBV4-3 with TRBJ2-7, with D possibly being TRBD1 (6 bases). Between the trimmed V and J ends, which lost 3 bases and 3 bases, there was a span of 15 bases. Germline V gene lookup returns CDR1 LGHNA and CDR2 YSLEER. There are 15 residues in the CDR3. The CDR3 here is CASSHVRTEYYEQYF. The CDR3 nucleotides are TGCGCCAGCAGCCATGTTAGGACAGAGTACTACGAGCAGTACTTC.

The gene calls are TRBV7-9 and TRBJ1-4; 8 bases match TRBD1. V shed 5 bases, J shed 5 bases, and the junction held 4 bases outside the gene matches. From germline, CDR1 is SEHNR and CDR2 FQNEAQ (reference sequence). This CDR3 comprises 14 residues. The CDR3 is CASSQGQENEKLFF. The CDR3 region has the DNA TGTGCCAGCAGCCAGGGACAGGAAAATGAAAAACTGTTTTTT.

The genes are TRBV12-5 and TRBJ2-1, with 7 nucleotides matching TRBD2. V was pared by 1 base and J by 0 bases, with 9 bases of the junction left unmatched. CDR1 is LGHNT, CDR2 FRNRAP, per germline. This CDR3 has 18 residues. The CDR3 region is CASGLDPLGEGSYNEQFF. The CDR3 region has the DNA TGTGCTAGTGGTTTGGACCCCTTGGGGGAGGGCTCCTACAATGAGCAGTTCTTC.

The chain has TRBV14 and TRBJ2-2, with TRBD2 as a possible D gene (5 bases). This CDR3 contains 15 residues. V lost 6 bases and J 5 bases, leaving 16 bases between the germline ends. Looked up from germline, CDR1 is SGHDN and CDR2 is FVKESK. The CDR3 spells CASRHTTSGTGELFF. CDR3 DNA sequence: TGTGCCAGCAGACACACCACCTCGGGGACCGGGGAGCTGTTTTTT.

The chain is built from TRBV4-3 and TRBJ1-1; 9 nucleotides agree with TRBD1. The CDR3 extends over 18 amino acids. Unmatched junction bases numbered 15, after V lost 0 bases and J lost 7 bases. The V gene's germline CDR1 is LGHNA and CDR2 YSLEER. The CDR3 is CASSQDNSQGARWNEAFF. DNA for the CDR3: TGCGCCAGCAGCCAAGACAATTCACAGGGGGCGCGGTGGAATGAAGCTTTCTTT.

This chain connects TRBV5-4 to TRBJ1-1; perhaps TRBD1 as D (5 bases). This CDR3 spans 14 amino acids. Trimming shortened V by 6 bases and J by 10 bases, and 22 bases separated the two germline ends. Germline V gene sequence: CDR1 SGHNT, CDR2 YYREEE (reference sequence). The CDR3: CASTPGVGATLAFF. The CDR3 DNA reads TGTGCCAGCACCCCTGGGGTAGGGGCCACTCTAGCTTTCTTT. Full variable domain (rest looked up from reference TRBV5-4 and TRBJ1-1): ETGVTQSPTHLIKTRGQQVTLRCSSQSGHNTVSWYQQALGQGPQFIFQYYREEENGRGNFPPRFSGLQFPNYSSELNVNALELDDSALYLCASTPGVGATLAFFGQGTRLTVV.

The chain has TRBV9 and TRBJ2-7; 9 nucleotides agree with TRBD1. With V trimmed by 3 bases and J by 4 bases, 5 bases remained unmatched. The CDR3 loop spans 14 amino acids. Germline V gene lookup returns CDR1 SGDLS and CDR2 YYNGEE. The CDR3 loop reads CASSEEDRGYEQYF. As DNA, the CDR3 is TGTGCCAGCAGCGAAGAAGACAGGGGGTACGAGCAGTACTTC.

The count of this clone is one. The gene calls are TRBV27 and TRBJ2-1; D is perhaps TRBD1 (6 bases). Between the trimmed V and J ends, which lost 8 bases and 6 bases, there was a span of 14 bases. The CDR3 has 13 amino acids. The germline CDR1 and CDR2 sequences are MNHEY and SMNVEV (reference sequence). DNA for the CDR3: TGTGCCAGCCGTCGCTCACAGGGCAATGAGCAGTTCTTC. It yields the protein CASRRSQGNEQFF.